The 11 T cell receptor beta chains listed next were all sequenced from one sample in a study of cytomegalovirus exposure and HLA in healthy donors. Both 60 Vbeta primers and 13 Jbeta primers went into the PCR. Profiling relied on immunoSEQ multiplex PCR, and the TCRdb table lists in-frame clones only, not all of them. The table shows tens of thousands of clones, with 55% to 70% occurring only once. The sequenced sample consisted of PBMCs. These receptors came from a woman aged 50 to 60 in good health and CMV-seropositive.

The chain employs TRBV15 and TRBJ2-5, with D perhaps matching TRBD2 (5 bases). CDR1 LNHNV and CDR2 YYDKDF come from the germline V gene (reference sequence). Trimming took 1 base from V and 3 from J, leaving 12 bases between them. This CDR3 spans 15 amino acids. CDR3 coding DNA: TGTGCCACCAGCAGAGGATTTGCGGGTGAAGAGACCCAGTACTTC. Residues: CATSRGFAGEETQYF. The full variable domain, in which reference TRBV15 and TRBJ2-5 provide the parts outside the CDR3, is DAMVIQNPRYQVTQFGKPVTLSCSQTLNHNVMYWYQQKSSQAPKLLFHYYDKDFNNEADTPDNFQSRRPNTSFCFLDIRSPGLGDTAMYLCATSRGFAGEETQYFGPGTRLLVL.

The chain joins TRBV11-3 to TRBJ1-3, with D hard to call. CDR1 and CDR2 (germline): SGHNT, YENEEA. This CDR3 has 15 amino acids. Deletions cut 5 bases from V and 0 bases from J, with 11 bases between. For the CDR3, the DNA is TGTGCCAGCAGCCCTGGGCTGGGCTCTGGAAACACCATATATTTT. Amino acid sequence: CASSPGLGSGNTIYF.

This clone has just a few counts. The chain has TRBV7-9 and TRBJ2-1; 9 bases align to TRBD1. The germline V gene has CDR1 SEHNR and CDR2 FQNEAQ (reference sequence). The CDR3 totals 15 residues. The ends lost 1 base at V and 3 bases at J; junction bases unmatched: 1. CDR3 in amino acids: CASSLGTGVYNEQFF. The CDR3 DNA sequence: TGTGCCAGCAGCTTAGGGACAGGGGTCTACAATGAGCAGTTCTTC.

The chain links TRBV5-1 to TRBJ2-2; 8 bases are a match to TRBD1. This CDR3 region has 15 residues. The ends lost 4 bases at V and 2 bases at J; junction bases unmatched: 4. CDR1 and CDR2 from the germline V gene are SGHRS and YFSETQ. CDR3 region: CASSPGGGNTGELFF. In DNA, the CDR3 is TGCGCCAGCAGCCCAGGGGGCGGAAACACCGGGGAGCTGTTTTTT.

The chain has TRBV18 and TRBJ1-5; the D gene is possibly TRBD1 (6 bases). Per germline, CDR1 KGHSH and CDR2 LQKENI. CDR3 length: 14 amino acids. With 3 bases removed from V and 4 bases from J, the gap between germline ends came to 10 bases. DNA for the CDR3: TGTGCCAGCTCACCGGACAGCAGTAATCAGCCCCAGCATTTT. Its protein product is CASSPDSSNQPQHF.

This clone was recorded only once. The V call is TRBV6-1, the J call TRBJ2-3; 7 bases are a match to TRBD1. The trim removed 5 bases at V and 3 bases at J, leaving 5 bases unmatched. The CDR3 spans 14 residues. Looked up from germline, CDR1 is MNHNS and CDR2 is SASEGT. The CDR3 DNA is TGTGCCAGCAGTTGGCAGGGGGTAACAGATACGCAGTATTTT. It codes for CASSWQGVTDTQYF.

In this sample, this clone turned up a few times. V is TRBV10-2 and J is TRBJ2-7, with a weak D call TRBD2 (5 bases). This CDR3 has 11 amino acids. Trimming left V 10 bases short and J 3 bases short, with 10 bases between. Germline V gene sequence: CDR1 WSHSY, CDR2 SAAADI. CDR3 amino acids: CATGENYEQYF. CDR3 DNA sequence: TGCGCCACCGGGGAAAACTACGAGCAGTACTTC.

This clone was detected only a few times. This rearrangement joins TRBV10-1 to TRBJ1-2; D is unresolved. Germline V gene data show CDR1 as WNHNN and CDR2 as SYGVQD (reference sequence). The CDR3 contains 12 residues. V lost 2 bases and J lost 6, with 7 bases in between. CDR3 DNA sequence: TGCGCCAGCAGTGAGCCCCGGGATGGCTACACCTTC. This translates into CASSEPRDGYTF.

The genes are TRBV7-6 and TRBJ2-7; a weak D match, TRBD1 (7 bases). From germline, CDR1 is SGHVS and CDR2 FNYEAQ. Trimming removed 1 base at V and 9 bases at J, with 10 bases between. The CDR3 has 12 amino acids. CDR3 nucleotide sequence: TGTGCCAGCAGCTTAGACCAGGGGGGGCAGTACTTC. This translates into CASSLDQGGQYF.

The chain recombines TRBV27 with TRBJ2-7; 11 nucleotides line up with TRBD2. The CDR3 loop spans 15 amino acids. Germline V gene sequence: CDR1 MNHEY, CDR2 SMNVEV (reference sequence). V gave up 10 bases and J gave up 1 base; unmatched junction bases: 9. The CDR3 sequence is CATATSGGGSYEQYF. CDR3 sequence (DNA): TGTGCCACCGCTACTAGCGGGGGTGGTTCCTACGAGCAGTACTTC.

The chain has TRBV6-1 and TRBJ2-7; D perhaps matches TRBD2 (5 bases). V lost 6 bases to trimming and J lost 3 bases, with 12 bases between them. The CDR3 is made up of 13 amino acids. Germline loops: CDR1 MNHNS, CDR2 SASEGT. CDR3 bases: TGTGCCAGCAGCATAAGACGGGGCTACGAGCAGTACTTC. This sequence encodes CASSIRRGYEQYF.